This T cell receptor beta chain was found in a study of blood T cell repertoires in COVID-19. Whole-study context: Italy, Spain and the United States were the sources of the convalescent and acute COVID-19 samples.

Here immunoSEQ multiplex PCR was the method, and the copy in TCRdb shows in-frame clones only, minus some. The top ten clones hold 5% to 6.5% of a sample with some 180,000 clones, 88% of them seen once. The germline V gene encodes CDR1 MDHEN and CDR2 SYDVKM. Germline trimming cut 5 bases from V and 0 bases from J; bases unmatched to any gene: 0. This CDR3 is 14 amino acids long. Concerning this clone: Other DNA sequences in the same sample also yield this CDR3.

The sample comprised peripheral blood. The chain employs TRBV28 and TRBJ2-7; 11 nucleotides match TRBD1. The source of this sequence is a man aged 35 to 55 with active or convalescent COVID-19. The chain's CDR3 is CASSGTGGSYEQYF. CDR3 nucleotides: TGTGCCAGCAGTGGGACAGGGGGCTCCTACGAGCAGTACTTC.